This T cell receptor (beta chain) appears in the sequencing data of a study of blood T cell repertoires in COVID-19. For the study at large: The United States, Italy and Spain provided the acute and convalescent COVID-19 samples. Nucleic acid was either cDNA or gDNA, and it came from T cells, B-cell-depleted T cells, or PBMCs.

Per the authors' pipeline: Using reference gene primer amplification, nucleated cell counts were estimated. Sequencing used immunoSEQ multiplex PCR; TCRdb keeps in-frame clones, though not all of them. Clone size and the V and J calls come from that table; the DNA yielded D and trimming. The sample includes around 16,000 clones, approximately 90% of them seen just once. Germline values: CDR1 SEHNR, CDR2 FQNEAQ (reference sequence). V lost 5 bases to trimming and J lost 2 bases, with 10 bases between them. The CDR3 runs 14 residues. J is TRBJ1-5 and V is TRBV7-9, with D possibly matching TRBD1 (6 bases). The TCR was taken from a human donor in a cohort sampled during active COVID-19. Sample: peripheral blood. Written as DNA, the CDR3 is TGTGCCAGCAGCCCAGGGGCGGGCAATCAGCCCCAGCATTTT. This translates into CASSPGAGNQPQHF. Looking up the rest from reference TRBV7-9 and TRBJ1-5 gives the full variable domain: DTGVSQNPRHKITKRGQNVTFRCDPISEHNRLYWYRQTLGQGPEFLTYFQNEAQLEKSRLLSDRFSAERPKGSFSTLEIQRTEQGDSAMYLCASSPGAGNQPQHFGDGTRLSIL.